Included here is one T cell receptor beta chain sequence, with context. Its specificity is unknown. Germline CDR1 reads SGHVS; CDR2 reads FQNEAQ. The CDR3 covers 16 residues. V dropped 0 bases and J dropped 0 bases, with 9 bases sitting between them. 13 Jbeta primers and 60 Vbeta primers were used for the PCR. Here immunoSEQ multiplex PCR was the method, and the copy in TCRdb shows in-frame clones only, minus some. This table has under 110,000 clones, more than 80% appearing once. The record originates from a study of cytomegalovirus exposure and HLA in healthy donors. Study observations and caveats: With further analysis later on, most CMV-associated TCR beta chains appeared HLA-restricted.

What was sequenced was PBMCs. The receptor was isolated from a man aged 25 to 40 in good health and CMV-seronegative. This chain joins TRBV7-8 and TRBJ1-5; D may be TRBD1 (6 bases). CDR3 DNA: TGTGCCAGCAGCTTAGCGTTAGGGGGTAGCAATCAGCCCCAGCATTTT. Its translation: CASSLALGGSNQPQHF.